A selection of T cell receptor beta chains follows, all from one sample in a study of beta chain features in type 1 diabetes. Data came from immunoSEQ multiplex PCR; TCRdb stores just in-frame clones and leaves some out. Of fewer than 350,000 clones listed, about 15% are singletons. The specimen sequenced was naive CD4+ T cells from blood. The receptors were gathered from a young man with type 1 diabetes. The CDR3 runs from the conserved cysteine through the conserved F or W. The order of the fields is CDR3 length, V gene, D gene, J gene, clone size, CDR3 protein, CDR3 DNA. A D gene is named only where the DNA matches it firmly. The size entry is marked missing in some rows and otherwise reads once, few, many or a size class.

cdr3_length: 12; v_call: TRBV25-1; d_call: TRBD1; j_call: TRBJ2-1; clone_size: NA; cdr3_aa: CASSTGGDEQFF; cdr3_nt: TGTGCCAGCAGTACAGGGGGCGATGAGCAGTTCTTC
cdr3_length: 15; v_call: TRBV9; d_call: NA; j_call: TRBJ2-7; clone_size: few; cdr3_aa: CASSVATNGPYEQYF; cdr3_nt: TGTGCCAGCAGCGTAGCTACGAATGGGCCCTACGAGCAGTACTTC
cdr3_length: 11; v_call: TRBV20-1; d_call: TRBD1; j_call: TRBJ1-1; clone_size: few; cdr3_aa: CSLSGGTEAFF; cdr3_nt: TGCAGTCTTTCAGGGGGCACTGAAGCTTTCTTT
cdr3_length: 10; v_call: TRBV28; d_call: NA; j_call: TRBJ1-2; clone_size: few; cdr3_aa: CAVGRHGYTF; cdr3_nt: TGTGCCGTGGGCCGTCACGGCTACACCTTC
cdr3_length: 12; v_call: TRBV5-1; d_call: NA; j_call: TRBJ2-2; clone_size: NA; cdr3_aa: CASSLSSGPLFF; cdr3_nt: TGCGCCAGCAGCTTGAGTAGCGGCCCGCTGTTTTTT
cdr3_length: 11; v_call: TRBV28; d_call: TRBD2; j_call: TRBJ2-1; clone_size: few; cdr3_aa: CASASGHEQFF; cdr3_nt: TGTGCCAGCGCTAGCGGCCATGAGCAGTTCTTC
cdr3_length: 13; v_call: TRBV29-1; d_call: NA; j_call: TRBJ2-7; clone_size: few; cdr3_aa: CSVEDNSGYEQYF; cdr3_nt: TGCAGCGTTGAGGATAACTCGGGGTACGAGCAGTACTTC
cdr3_length: 17; v_call: TRBV5-4; d_call: TRBD2; j_call: TRBJ2-3; clone_size: few; cdr3_aa: CASSLDGVAGGTDTQYF; cdr3_nt: TGTGCCAGCAGCTTGGATGGGGTAGCGGGAGGCACAGATACGCAGTATTTT
cdr3_length: 11; v_call: TRBV2; d_call: NA; j_call: TRBJ2-1; clone_size: few; cdr3_aa: CASRGQVEQFF; cdr3_nt: TGTGCCAGCAGGGGGCAGGTTGAGCAGTTCTTC
cdr3_length: 15; v_call: TRBV9; d_call: NA; j_call: TRBJ2-1; clone_size: NA; cdr3_aa: CASSAGGPAYNEQFF; cdr3_nt: TGTGCCAGCAGCGCCGGAGGGCCGGCGTACAATGAGCAGTTCTTC
cdr3_length: 23; v_call: TRBV9; d_call: TRBD2; j_call: TRBJ2-3; clone_size: NA; cdr3_aa: CASSTTHHGTSGRASRSTDTQYF; cdr3_nt: TGTGCCAGCAGCACAACACACCATGGGACTAGCGGGAGGGCCAGCCGTAGCACAGATACGCAGTATTTT
cdr3_length: 17; v_call: TRBV28; d_call: TRBD1; j_call: TRBJ1-3; clone_size: few; cdr3_aa: CASSSAGTGQGRNTIYF; cdr3_nt: TGTGCCAGCAGTTCCGCGGGAACTGGACAGGGGAGAAACACCATATATTTT
cdr3_length: 14; v_call: TRBV30; d_call: TRBD2; j_call: TRBJ2-3; clone_size: NA; cdr3_aa: CAWSIGTSRDTQYF; cdr3_nt: TGTGCCTGGAGTATTGGGACTAGCAGAGATACGCAGTATTTT
cdr3_length: 13; v_call: TRBV5-1; d_call: NA; j_call: TRBJ1-1; clone_size: NA; cdr3_aa: CASSPTLNTEAFF; cdr3_nt: TGCGCCAGCAGCCCTACACTAAACACTGAAGCTTTCTTT
cdr3_length: 15; v_call: TRBV5-1; d_call: TRBD1; j_call: TRBJ2-2; clone_size: NA; cdr3_aa: CASSPGTANTGELFF; cdr3_nt: TGCGCCAGCAGCCCCGGGACAGCGAACACCGGGGAGCTGTTTTTT
cdr3_length: 14; v_call: TRBV7-2; d_call: NA; j_call: TRBJ2-7; clone_size: NA; cdr3_aa: CASSLLGRASEQYF; cdr3_nt: TGTGCCAGCAGCTTATTGGGCAGGGCAAGCGAGCAGTACTTC
cdr3_length: 14; v_call: TRBV11-2; d_call: NA; j_call: TRBJ2-7; clone_size: NA; cdr3_aa: CASSRDQQGYEQYF; cdr3_nt: TGTGCCAGCAGCCGGGACCAACAGGGCTACGAGCAGTACTTC
cdr3_length: 17; v_call: TRBV28; d_call: NA; j_call: TRBJ2-6; clone_size: NA; cdr3_aa: CASSLSGTISGANVLTF; cdr3_nt: TGTGCCAGCAGTTTAAGTGGCACTATCTCTGGGGCCAACGTCCTGACTTTC
cdr3_length: 14; v_call: TRBV14; d_call: NA; j_call: TRBJ1-1; clone_size: few; cdr3_aa: CASSQLGSSTEAFF; cdr3_nt: TGTGCCAGCAGCCAATTAGGGAGTAGCACTGAAGCTTTCTTT